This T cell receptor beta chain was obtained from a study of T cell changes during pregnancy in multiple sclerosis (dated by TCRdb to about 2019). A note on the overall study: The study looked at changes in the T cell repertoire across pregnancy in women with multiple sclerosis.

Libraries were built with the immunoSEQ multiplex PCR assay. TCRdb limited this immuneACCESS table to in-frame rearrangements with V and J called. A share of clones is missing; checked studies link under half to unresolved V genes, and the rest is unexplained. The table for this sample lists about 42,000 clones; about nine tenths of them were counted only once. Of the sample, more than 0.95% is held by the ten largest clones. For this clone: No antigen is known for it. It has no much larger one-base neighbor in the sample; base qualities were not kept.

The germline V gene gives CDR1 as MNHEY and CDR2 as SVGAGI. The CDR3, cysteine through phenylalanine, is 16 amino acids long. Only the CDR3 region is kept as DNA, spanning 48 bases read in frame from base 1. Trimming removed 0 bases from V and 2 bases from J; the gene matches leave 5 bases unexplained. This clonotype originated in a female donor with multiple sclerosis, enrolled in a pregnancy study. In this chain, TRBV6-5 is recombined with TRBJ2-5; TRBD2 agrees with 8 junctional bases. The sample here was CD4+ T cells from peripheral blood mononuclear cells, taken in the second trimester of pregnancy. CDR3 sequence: CASSYSIGGGQETQYF. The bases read TGTGCCAGCAGTTACTCGATCGGGGGGGGACAAGAGACCCAGTACTTC.